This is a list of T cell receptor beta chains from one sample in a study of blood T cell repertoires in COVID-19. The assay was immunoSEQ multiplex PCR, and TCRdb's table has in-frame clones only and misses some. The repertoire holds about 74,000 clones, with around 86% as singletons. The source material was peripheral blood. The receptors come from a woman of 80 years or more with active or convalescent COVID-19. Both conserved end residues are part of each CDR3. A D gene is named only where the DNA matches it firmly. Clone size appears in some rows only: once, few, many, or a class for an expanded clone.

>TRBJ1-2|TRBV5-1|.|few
TGCGCCAGCAGCCCGGCGGACAGTACCTATGGCTACACCTTC
CASSPADSTYGYTF
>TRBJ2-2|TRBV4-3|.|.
TGCGCCAGCAGCCCCGTGGGGGCTAGGACCGGGGAGCTGTTTTTT
CASSPVGARTGELFF
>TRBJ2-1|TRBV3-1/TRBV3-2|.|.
TGTGCCAGCAGTCCCCCGTGGAGCGGTGAGCAGTTCTTC
CASSPPWSGEQFF
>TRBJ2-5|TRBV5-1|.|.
TGCGCCAGCAGCGTGGACAGTTACCAAGAGACCCAGTACTTC
CASSVDSYQETQYF
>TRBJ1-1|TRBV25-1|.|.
TGTGCCAGCAGGGGGAGGCTGAACACTGAAGCTTTCTTT
CASRGRLNTEAFF
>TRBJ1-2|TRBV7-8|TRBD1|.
TGTGCCAGCAGCTCGGACAGGGGTGGGTTCTATCGCTACACTTTC
CASSSDRGGFYRYTF
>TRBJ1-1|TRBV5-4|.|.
TGTGCCAGCAGCTTGGGCGGGTTAGACACTGAAGCTTTCTTT
CASSLGGLDTEAFF
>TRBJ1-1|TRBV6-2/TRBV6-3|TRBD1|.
TGTGCCAGCAGTACCCCGAGACAGGGGTCTACTGAAGCTTTCTTT
CASSTPRQGSTEAFF
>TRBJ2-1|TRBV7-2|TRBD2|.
TGTGCCAGCAGCCCGGATAGCGGGGGATACAATGAGCAGTTCTTC
CASSPDSGGYNEQFF
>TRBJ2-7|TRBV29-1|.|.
TGCAGCGTTGAGATACAGAAGGGGCCAGGCACCTACGAGCAGTACTTC
CSVEIQKGPGTYEQYF
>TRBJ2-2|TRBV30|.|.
TGTGCCTGGAACGGAGCAGAGAACACCGGGGAGCTGTTTTTT
CAWNGAENTGELFF
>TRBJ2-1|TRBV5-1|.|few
TGCGCCAGCAGTGTCCCTACCAATGAGCAGTTCTTC
CASSVPTNEQFF
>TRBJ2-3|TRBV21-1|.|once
TGTGCCAGCAGCAAATTGACCCAGATGGGGGTAGCGGGGGGGCCAGGAGATACGCAGTATTTT
CASSKLTQMGVAGGPGDTQYF
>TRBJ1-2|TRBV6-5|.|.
TGTGCCAGCAGCCCGGACAGCAACTATGGCTACACCTTC
CASSPDSNYGYTF
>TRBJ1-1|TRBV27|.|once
TGTGCCAGCAGTTTAGGCCGCGGCTTGAACACTGAAGCTTTCTTT
CASSLGRGLNTEAFF
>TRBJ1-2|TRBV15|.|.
TGTGCCACCAGCAGAGCCCCAGACTATGGCTACACCTTC
CATSRAPDYGYTF
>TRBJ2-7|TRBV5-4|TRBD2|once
TGTGCCAGCAGCCCCGGGACTAGCCGTTCCTACGAGCAGTACTTC
CASSPGTSRSYEQYF
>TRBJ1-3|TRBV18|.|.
TGTGCCAGCTCACAACCGGGAGAAGGCTCTGGAAACACCATATATTTT
CASSQPGEGSGNTIYF
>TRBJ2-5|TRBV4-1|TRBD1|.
TGCGCCAGCAGCCTGACAGGGCTTGCGGAGACCCAGTACTTC
CASSLTGLAETQYF
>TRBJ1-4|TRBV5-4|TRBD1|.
TGTGCCAGCAGCTTGGCAAACAGGGGACAGCGTGAAAAACTGTTTTTT
CASSLANRGQREKLFF
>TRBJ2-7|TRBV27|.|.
TGTGCCAGCAGTCCTGTCGGGTTGGTCTACGAGCAGTACTTC
CASSPVGLVYEQYF
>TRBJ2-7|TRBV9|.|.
TGTGCCAGCAGCGTAGGACTAGTCCACGAGCAGTACTTC
CASSVGLVHEQYF
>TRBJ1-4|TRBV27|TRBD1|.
TGTGCCAGCAGTTTTAGATTGGACAGGGCTTATGAAAAACTGTTTTTT
CASSFRLDRAYEKLFF
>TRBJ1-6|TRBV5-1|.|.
TGCGCCAGCAGCTTTTACAGTGCGTCTTCACCCCTCCACTTT
CASSFYSASSPLHF
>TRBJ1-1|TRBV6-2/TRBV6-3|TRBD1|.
TGTGCCAGCAGCTGGACAGGGGGAAAAAATTCGAACACTGAAGCTTTCTTT
CASSWTGGKNSNTEAFF
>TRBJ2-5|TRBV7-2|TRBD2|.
TGTGCCAGCAGCTCTAGGACTAGTACCGGTGAGACCCAGTACTTC
CASSSRTSTGETQYF
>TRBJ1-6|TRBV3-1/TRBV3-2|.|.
TGTGCCAGCAGCTCCCCCGCAGGGTACTCACCCCTCCACTTT
CASSSPAGYSPLHF
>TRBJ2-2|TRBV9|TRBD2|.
TGTGCCAGCAGCGCCGGGGCGGGGGTCGGTACCGGGGAGCTGTTTTTT
CASSAGAGVGTGELFF
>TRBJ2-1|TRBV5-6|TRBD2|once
TGTGCCAGCAGCGCACCTCTAGCGGGGGGTAACAATGAGCAGTTCTTC
CASSAPLAGGNNEQFF
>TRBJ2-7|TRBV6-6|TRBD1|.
TGTGCCAGCAGTGGGGACAGGGCCTTCTCCTACGAGCAGTACTTC
CASSGDRAFSYEQYF
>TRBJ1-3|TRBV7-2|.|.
TGTGCCAGCAGCTCAGGGTATCGAAACACCATATATTTT
CASSSGYRNTIYF
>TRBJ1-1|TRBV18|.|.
TGTGCCAGCTCACCAGGGGCGGGACCTAACACTGAAGCTTTCTTT
CASSPGAGPNTEAFF
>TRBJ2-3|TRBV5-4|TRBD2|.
TGTGCCAGCAGCTTCGGGACTAGCGCAGACACAGATACGCAGTATTTT
CASSFGTSADTDTQYF
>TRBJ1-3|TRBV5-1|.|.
TGCGCCAGCAGCTCCGATACAGGCTCTGGAAACACCATATATTTT
CASSSDTGSGNTIYF
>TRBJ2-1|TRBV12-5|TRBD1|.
TGTGCTAGTGGTTTAGGGACAGAATTTGAAGAGCAGTTCTTC
CASGLGTEFEEQFF
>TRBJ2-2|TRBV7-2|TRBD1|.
TGTGCCAGCAGCCGTCGTGGACAGGGAAGAAACACCGGGGAGCTGTTTTTT
CASSRRGQGRNTGELFF
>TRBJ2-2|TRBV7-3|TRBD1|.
TGTGCCAGCGGTAGGGGGCCAGGGGGCGCCCTGGGCACCGGGGAGCTGTTTTTT
CASGRGPGGALGTGELFF
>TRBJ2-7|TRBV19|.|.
TGTGCCAGTAGTATTTCAGGGGCCGTTACCGACGAGCAGTACTTC
CASSISGAVTDEQYF
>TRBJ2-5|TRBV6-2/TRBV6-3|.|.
TGTGCCAGCAGTTACGTCGGAGAGACCCAGTACTTC
CASSYVGETQYF
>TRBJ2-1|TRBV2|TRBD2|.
TGTGCCAGCAGTCCTAGCGGGGGCAGAGTTGATGAGCAGTTCTTC
CASSPSGGRVDEQFF
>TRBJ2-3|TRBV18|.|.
TGTGCCAGCTCCTGGGGGGAGAGAACAGATACGCAGTATTTT
CASSWGERTDTQYF
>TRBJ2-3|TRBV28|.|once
TGTGCCAGCACCCCGGGACTCCATCCTAGCACAGATACGCAGTATTTT
CASTPGLHPSTDTQYF
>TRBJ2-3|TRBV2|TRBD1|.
TGTGCCAGCGTGGACAGGGTAACAGATACGCAGTATTTT
CASVDRVTDTQYF
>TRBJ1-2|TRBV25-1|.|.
TGTGCCAGCAGGCCCAATAAGGGGCCTGGGGTCGGCTACACCTTC
CASRPNKGPGVGYTF
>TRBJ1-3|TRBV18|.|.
TGTGCCAGCTCAGAGGGCATAAGCTCTGGAAACACCATATATTTT
CASSEGISSGNTIYF
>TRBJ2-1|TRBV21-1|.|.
TGTGCCACAGGGGACAGGGAATTTCCCGATGAGCAGTTCTTC
CATGDREFPDEQFF
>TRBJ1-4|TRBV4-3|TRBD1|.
TGCGCCAGCAGCCAAGATGACAGGGTGGGTGAAAAACTGTTTTTT
CASSQDDRVGEKLFF
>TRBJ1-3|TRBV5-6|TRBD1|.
TGTGCCAGCAGCTCTGCCTTTTGGGGACAGCCCTTCTCTGGAAACACCATATATTTT
CASSSAFWGQPFSGNTIYF